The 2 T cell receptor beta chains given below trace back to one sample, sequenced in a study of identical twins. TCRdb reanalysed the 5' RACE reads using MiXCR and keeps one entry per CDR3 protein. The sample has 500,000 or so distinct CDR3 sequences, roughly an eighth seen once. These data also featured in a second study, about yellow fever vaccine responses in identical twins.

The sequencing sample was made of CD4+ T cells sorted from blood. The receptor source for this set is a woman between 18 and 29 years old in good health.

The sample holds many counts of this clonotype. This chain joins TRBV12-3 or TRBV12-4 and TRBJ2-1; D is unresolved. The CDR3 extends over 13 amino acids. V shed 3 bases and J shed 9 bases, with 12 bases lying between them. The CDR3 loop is CASSFSRDGEQFF. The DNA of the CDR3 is TGTGCCAGCAGTTTTAGTAGGGATGGTGAGCAGTTCTTC.

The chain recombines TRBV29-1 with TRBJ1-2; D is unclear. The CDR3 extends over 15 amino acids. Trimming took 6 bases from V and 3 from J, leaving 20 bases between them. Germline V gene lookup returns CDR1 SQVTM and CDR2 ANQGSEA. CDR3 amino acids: CSVRWADPRDYGYTF. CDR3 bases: TGCAGCGTCCGGTGGGCAGACCCTAGGGACTATGGCTACACCTTC.